One and the same sample provided the 27 T cell receptor beta chains below, sequenced in a study of identical twins. TCRdb reprocessed the 5' RACE reads with MiXCR, giving one entry per CDR3 protein. The sample lists 200,000 to 250,000 distinct CDR3 sequences; about 7.3% were seen once. These data are also associated with another study on yellow fever vaccine responses in identical twins.

The specimen sequenced was memory (CD45RO+) T cells sorted from blood. These receptors were taken from a woman under 30 in good health.

This clonotype was detected a few times. The chain joins TRBV11-3 to TRBJ1-1, with 8 bases matching TRBD1. The CDR3 spans 14 residues. CDR1 SGHNT and CDR2 YENEEA come from the germline V gene. V lost 7 bases and J lost 4; bases outside the gene matches: 8. This CDR3 reads CASTRTGYGTEAFF. CDR3 bases: TGTGCCAGCACCCGGACAGGGTACGGCACTGAAGCTTTCTTT.

This clonotype was recorded at least ten times. The V and J genes are TRBV20-1 and TRBJ2-1; D gene unclear. The length of the CDR3 is 14 residues. Trimming removed 0 bases at V and 7 bases at J, with 13 bases between. The germline V gene has CDR1 DFQATT and CDR2 SNEGSKA (reference sequence). This CDR3 reads CSARDDPHKNEQFF. The CDR3 region has the DNA TGCAGTGCTAGAGATGACCCCCATAAGAATGAGCAGTTCTTC.

This clonotype was counted between two and nine times. This sequence joins TRBV13 and TRBJ2-1; D is possibly TRBD2 (7 bases). The CDR3 contains 15 residues. In germline, CDR1 is PRHDT, CDR2 FYEKMQ (reference sequence). V was pared by 5 bases and J by 5 bases, with 16 bases between. CDR3 residues: CASSRRGQGNNEQFF. The CDR3 region has the DNA TGTGCCAGCAGCAGGCGGGGGCAAGGAAACAATGAGCAGTTCTTC.

CDR3 coding DNA: TGTGCTAGTGGTCTTAGAGCGGGGGTAGGCAATGAGCAGTTCTTC. Amino acids: CASGLRAGVGNEQFF. The V gene is TRBV12-5, the J gene TRBJ2-1; 8 bases are a match to TRBD2. V gave up 5 bases and J gave up 6 bases; unmatched junction bases: 9. Germline CDR1 and CDR2: LGHNT and FRNRAP. This CDR3 has 15 residues.

Many counts were recorded for this clonotype. The chain combines TRBV2 with TRBJ2-1, with a weak D call TRBD1 (5 bases). V was clipped by 6 bases and J by 5 bases, with 11 bases between them. This CDR3 has 13 amino acids. Germline values: CDR1 SNHLY, CDR2 FYNNEI. The CDR3 reads CASRWGPDNEQFF. CDR3 DNA: TGTGCCAGCAGGTGGGGCCCCGACAATGAGCAGTTCTTC.

This clonotype was detected many times. This chain joins TRBV20-1 and TRBJ2-1; D gene unclear. CDR1 and CDR2 (germline): DFQATT, SNEGSKA (reference sequence). Trimming cost V 3 bases and J 0 bases, with 12 bases left between them. CDR3 size: 15 residues. The DNA of the CDR3 is TGCAGTGCTAGCAATGTCGTTAGCTCCTACAATGAGCAGTTCTTC. Translated: CSASNVVSSYNEQFF.

The sample holds a few counts of this clonotype. For the CDR3, the DNA is TGCGCCAGCAGCGCTAGCGGGAGGGAGACCCAGTACTTC. It codes for CASSASGRETQYF. The chain uses TRBV5-1 and TRBJ2-5, with 11 bases matching TRBD2. The CDR3 runs 13 residues. Germline loops: CDR1 SGHRS, CDR2 YFSETQ. With V trimmed by 4 bases and J by 5 bases, 1 base remained unmatched.

Many counts were recorded for this clonotype. The chain combines TRBV7-2 with TRBJ2-3; D remains unclear. The CDR3 runs 14 residues. From germline, CDR1 is SGHTA and CDR2 FQGNSA. V was cut by 4 bases and J by 5 bases, with 13 bases left in between. The CDR3 DNA sequence: TGTGCCAGCAGCTCCTATCTTTCTCAAGATACGCAGTATTTT. Its protein is CASSSYLSQDTQYF.

The chain is built from TRBV2 and TRBJ2-1; 7 nucleotides align to TRBD1. Germline V gene data show CDR1 as SNHLY and CDR2 as FYNNEI. V shed 6 bases and J 7 bases; nucleotides not matched to a gene: 6. This CDR3 is 13 amino acids long. CDR3 residues: CASSLYRGNEQFF. CDR3 sequence (DNA): TGTGCCAGCAGCCTATACAGGGGAAATGAGCAGTTCTTC.

The chain combines TRBV10-2 with TRBJ2-3, with TRBD2 matching over 7 bases. This CDR3 contains 15 residues. Trimming removed 8 bases from V and 4 bases from J; junction bases left unmatched: 12. CDR1 is WSHSY, CDR2 SAAADI, per germline. The CDR3: CASGAGRSGADTQYF. CDR3 DNA: TGCGCCAGCGGCGCCGGCCGGAGCGGGGCAGATACGCAGTATTTT.

The sample holds many counts of this clonotype. The chain carries TRBV5-1 and TRBJ2-1; D unclear. V was pared by 0 bases and J by 6 bases, with 10 bases between. The germline CDR1 and CDR2 sequences are SGHRS and YFSETQ. The CDR3 is 14 amino acids. Here the CDR3 reads CASSLADRTNEQFF. DNA of the CDR3: TGCGCCAGCAGCTTGGCCGATAGGACCAATGAGCAGTTCTTC.

There are a few counts of this clonotype. The genes are TRBV29-1 and TRBJ2-7, with 8 bases fitting TRBD2. The junction had 11 bases not matched to a gene; V was cut back by 3 bases and J by 7 bases. The CDR3 runs 14 residues. Germline V gene data show CDR1 as SQVTM and CDR2 as ANQGSEA. The CDR3 DNA reads as TGCAGCGTTGAGGTAGATAGCGGGATCCGAGAGCAGTACTTC. Translated: CSVEVDSGIREQYF.

The genes are TRBV7-7 and TRBJ2-1; 7 nucleotides align to TRBD2. CDR1 and CDR2 (germline): SSHAT, FNYEAQ (reference sequence). The CDR3 is made up of 14 amino acids. V gave up 7 bases and J gave up 11 bases; unmatched junction bases: 14. The CDR3 loop is CASTKAGLAVQQFF. The CDR3, as DNA: TGTGCCAGCACCAAAGCGGGATTGGCCGTTCAGCAGTTCTTC.

This clonotype showed up many times. V gene TRBV7-6 combines with J gene TRBJ2-5; 13 nucleotides match TRBD2. The CDR3 runs 15 residues. From germline, CDR1 is SGHVS and CDR2 FNYEAQ. The junction had 2 bases not matched to a gene; V was cut back by 4 bases and J by 3 bases. As DNA, the CDR3 is TGTGCCAGCAGCTCGGGACTAGCGGGGAAAGAGACCCAGTACTTC. Translation: CASSSGLAGKETQYF.

This clonotype was seen a handful of times. The chain recombines TRBV11-2 with TRBJ2-3; 7 positions agree with TRBD2. Looked up from germline, CDR1 is SGHAT and CDR2 is FQNNGV. J was trimmed by 4 bases and V by 3 bases; bases with no gene match: 7. This CDR3 is 15 amino acids long. The CDR3 DNA sequence: TGTGCCAGCAGCTTGTCCGGACTAGGGGCAGATACGCAGTATTTT. Its translation: CASSLSGLGADTQYF. The variable domain in full, completed from reference TRBV11-2 and TRBJ2-3, reads EAGVAQSPRYKIIEKRQSVAFWCNPISGHATLYWYQQILGQGPKLLIQFQNNGVVDDSQLPKDRFSAERLKGVDSTLKIQPAKLEDSAVYLCASSLSGLGADTQYFGPGTRLTVL.

This clonotype was counted between two and nine times. The chain employs TRBV6-1 and TRBJ1-1; weak D call: TRBD1 (5 bases). CDR3 length equals 15 residues. V lost 7 bases, J lost 7 bases, and 22 bases lay in between. Germline loops: CDR1 MNHNS, CDR2 SASEGT. The CDR3 here is CASIPPGGRASEAFF. The DNA of the CDR3 is TGTGCCAGCATCCCGCCCGGCGGCAGGGCAAGTGAAGCTTTCTTT.

This clonotype has only a few counts. The chain couples TRBV4-1 to TRBJ1-1; tentatively, D is TRBD1 (6 bases). This CDR3 comprises 16 residues. Per germline, CDR1 MGHRA and CDR2 YSYEKL. V was clipped by 4 bases and J by 1 base, with 16 bases between them. The CDR3 is CASSLYRQATNTEAFF. In DNA, the CDR3 is TGCGCCAGCAGCCTCTACCGACAGGCGACGAACACTGAAGCTTTCTTT.

J is TRBJ2-1 and V is TRBV3-1, with 8 bases matching TRBD2. Germline V gives CDR1 LGHDT, CDR2 YNNKEL (reference sequence). The CDR3 is 15 residues long. V lost 0 bases to trimming and J lost 3 bases; unmatched junction nucleotides: 1. The CDR3 bases are TGTGCCAGCAGCCAAGAACTAGCGGTCTACAATGAGCAGTTCTTC. It specifies CASSQELAVYNEQFF.

This chain uses TRBV12-3 or TRBV12-4 with TRBJ2-3, with TRBD2 as a possible D gene (6 bases). The CDR3 has 14 residues. V was clipped by 1 base and J by 7 bases, with 12 bases between them. The CDR3 DNA is TGTGCCAGCAGTTTAGTCGGGAGAGACTATACGCAGTATTTT. Its translation: CASSLVGRDYTQYF.

This chain uses TRBV5-1 with TRBJ2-1; 8 bases are a match to TRBD1. This CDR3 spans 17 amino acids. CDR1 is SGHRS and CDR2 is YFSETQ in the germline V gene. With V trimmed by 4 bases and J by 1 base, 10 bases remained unmatched. As DNA, the CDR3 is TGCGCCAGCAGCCCCGTCGGACAGGGAATATCCTACAATGAGCAGTTCTTC. Protein sequence: CASSPVGQGISYNEQFF.

This clonotype was observed a few times. The V and J genes are TRBV3-1 and TRBJ2-4; D possibly matches TRBD1 or TRBD2 (5 bases each). This CDR3 spans 16 amino acids. CDR1 and CDR2 (germline): LGHDT, YNNKEL (reference sequence). Trimming removed 4 bases at V and 0 bases at J, with 13 bases between. In DNA, the CDR3 is TGTGCCAGCAGCCCCCCGGTCGGGACAGCCAAAAACATTCAGTACTTC. It codes for CASSPPVGTAKNIQYF.

This clonotype has at least ten counts. This chain joins TRBV7-8 and TRBJ2-3, with 8 bases lining up with TRBD2. The CDR3 is 18 amino acids. J gave up 6 bases and V 5 bases, and 19 bases lay outside the gene matches. Germline CDR1 reads SGHVS; CDR2 reads FQNEAQ. The CDR3 is CASSQERPGSRGGDTQYF. The DNA of the CDR3 is TGTGCCAGCAGCCAAGAGCGACCGGGAAGTCGCGGGGGGGATACGCAGTATTTT.

This clonotype has more than one count but fewer than ten. The CDR3 DNA is TGCAGTGCTAGTCGGAGGGGCGAGCAGTACTTC. Amino acid sequence: CSASRRGEQYF. The chain couples TRBV20-1 to TRBJ2-7; D is possibly TRBD2 (6 bases). The CDR3 sequence is 11 residues long. Germline V lookup: CDR1 DFQATT, CDR2 SNEGSKA (reference sequence). The V end was cut by 3 bases, the J end by 6 bases, with 9 bases between.

This clonotype was seen at least ten times. This chain links TRBV12-3 or TRBV12-4 with TRBJ2-1; 8 bases fit TRBD2. J gave up 6 bases and V 4 bases, and 5 bases lay outside the gene matches. This CDR3 has 14 residues. CDR3 sequence reads: CASSSGGGRNEQFF. In DNA, the CDR3 is TGTGCCAGCAGTTCCGGGGGGGGGCGCAATGAGCAGTTCTTC.

This clonotype was counted between two and nine times. The chain combines TRBV5-4 with TRBJ1-2, with 7 bases lining up with TRBD1. Trimming took 8 bases from V and 6 from J; bases not matched to a gene: 13. CDR1 and CDR2 (germline): SGHNT, YYREEE (reference sequence). The CDR3 has 14 residues. As DNA, the CDR3 is TGTGCCAGTTACCTACTACAGGGGTTTCATGGCTACACCTTC. It is translated as CASYLLQGFHGYTF.

This chain links TRBV12-3 or TRBV12-4 with TRBJ2-5; TRBD2 is a possible D gene (6 bases). The CDR3 has 14 residues. Trimming took off 4 bases at V and 1 base at J, with 10 bases between the two ends. CDR3 in amino acids: CASSSWRGQETQYF. The CDR3 DNA reads TGTGCCAGCAGTTCTTGGCGGGGCCAAGAGACCCAGTACTTC.

This clonotype was seen ten or more times. The rearrangement uses TRBV11-2 and TRBJ2-3, with a tentative D call TRBD2 (6 bases). The CDR3 is made up of 16 amino acids. Germline assignment: CDR1 SGHAT and CDR2 FQNNGV. Trimming cost V 4 bases and J 6 bases, with 20 bases left between them. CDR3 sequence (DNA): TGTGCCAGCAGCTCGACTCCAGCGGGCCTGAGGGATACGCAGTATTTT. As protein: CASSSTPAGLRDTQYF.